This T cell receptor beta chain was identified during a study of blood T cells in healthy people across ages. Whole-study findings and limits: Shifts in expanded clonotypes may have been confounded by donor CMV status, which was unknown.

Extraction yielded at least 6 micrograms of total RNA per sample. A second 7 to 11 cycle PCR used barcoded and J-beta primers. TCRdb called the 5' RACE reads again in MiXCR, with one record for every CDR3 protein. The sample contains fewer than 1.5 million distinct CDR3 sequences, roughly 45% of which appear only once. As concerns this clonotype: Its antigen is unknown.

The ends were cut back, 4 bases at V and 10 bases at J, with 16 bases in the middle. CDR3 length: 14 amino acids. The receptor was isolated from a woman younger than 35 in good health. This chain uses TRBV12-3 or TRBV12-4 with TRBJ1-4, with D unresolved. Sequencing used blood. Here the CDR3 DNA reads TGTGCCAGCAGTTGGGAAGACGGAACCGGAAAACTGTTTTTT. As protein: CASSWEDGTGKLFF.